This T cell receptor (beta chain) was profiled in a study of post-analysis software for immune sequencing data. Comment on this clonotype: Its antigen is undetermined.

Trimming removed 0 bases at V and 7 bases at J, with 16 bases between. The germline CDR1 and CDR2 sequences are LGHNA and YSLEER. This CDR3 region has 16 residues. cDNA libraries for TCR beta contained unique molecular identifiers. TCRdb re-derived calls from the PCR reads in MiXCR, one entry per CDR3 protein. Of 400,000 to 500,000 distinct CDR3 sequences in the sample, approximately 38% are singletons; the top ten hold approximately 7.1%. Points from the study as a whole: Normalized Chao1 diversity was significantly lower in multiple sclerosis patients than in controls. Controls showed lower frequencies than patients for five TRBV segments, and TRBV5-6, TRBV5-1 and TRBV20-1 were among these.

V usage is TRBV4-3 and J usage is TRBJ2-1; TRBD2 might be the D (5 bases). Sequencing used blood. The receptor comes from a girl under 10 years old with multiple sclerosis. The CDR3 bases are TGCGCCAGCAGCCAAGAATGGGTGGCTAGCTGGAATGAGCAGTTCTTC. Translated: CASSQEWVASWNEQFF.